Sequencing of this TCR beta chain was carried out in a study of human T cells and chemical hapten exposure. General observations from the study: TCRs at a frequency above 1 in 1000 stayed unchanged with DPC sensitization.

The time point is: patch test 2, 6 weeks after DPC sensitization. Treatment defined: therapeutic diphenylcyclopropenone sensitization with weekly scalp DPC. The library attached unique molecular identifiers to individual cDNA molecules. TCRdb processed the RACE reads anew with MiXCR; each CDR3 protein has one entry. The sample holds fewer than 90,000 distinct CDR3 sequences; around 7% are singletons and the top ten take approximately 1.2%. V was cut by 6 bases and J by 2 bases, with 19 bases left in between. The CDR3 is 16 amino acids. Germline CDR1 is SGHKS and CDR2 is YYEKEE (reference sequence). This clonotype was detected ten times or more. The antigen is unknown.

The gene calls are TRBV5-5 and TRBJ2-3; D is unresolved. The sequenced sample was whole blood, obtained in connection with sensitization to the hapten diphenylcyclopropenone (DPC). The source of this sequence is a woman between 25 and 40 years old with alopecia areata. Some clones in this sample may be carry-over from other donors' samples. The CDR3 DNA sequence: TGTGCCAGCAACCAACCCGACAACTCCGCCACAGATACGCAGTATTTT. It yields the protein CASNQPDNSATDTQYF.